The 27 T cell receptor beta chains listed next were all sequenced from one sample in a study of glioma-infiltrating T cells. Amplification of TCR alpha and beta CDR3 regions from RNA used iRepertoire nested multiplex PCR. TCRdb reanalysed the multiplex PCR reads using MiXCR and keeps one entry per CDR3 protein. In the table there are about 380,000 distinct CDR3 sequences, about two fifths of which are singletons. Sequencing was performed on glioma tissue, nonneoplastic brain tissue, or PBMCs (not recorded which). The receptors shown here come from a human donor with low-grade glioma or glioblastoma, undergoing nonglioma brain surgery, or in good health (not recorded which).

The chain couples TRBV5-4 to TRBJ1-1; TRBD1 might be the D (6 bases). Germline V gene lookup returns CDR1 SGHNT and CDR2 YYREEE (reference sequence). The germline V and J ends were trimmed by 4 bases and 3 bases, with 10 bases remaining between them. The CDR3 spans 13 residues. CDR3 protein: CASSQDSHTEAFF. Written as DNA, the CDR3 is TGTGCCAGCAGCCAGGACAGCCACACTGAAGCTTTCTTT.

Notes on this clonotype: Possible read error: a much larger clone is one base away. The J gene is TRBJ1-5, the V gene TRBV27, with TRBD1 matching 8 bases. The CDR3 sequence is 14 residues long. The V gene end was trimmed by 6 bases and the J gene end by 5 bases; junction bases not matched to a gene: 6. CDR1 and CDR2 (germline): MNHEY, SMNVEV (reference sequence). The CDR3 DNA sequence: TGTGCCAGCAGACCGACAGGGGTTCATCAGCCCCAGCATTTT. Protein product: CASRPTGVHQPQHF.

The chain is built from TRBV20-1 and TRBJ2-5, with 8 bases aligning to TRBD2. From germline, CDR1 is DFQATT and CDR2 SNEGSKA (reference sequence). The CDR3 is made up of 15 amino acids. Trimming at V came to 0 bases and at J to 0 bases, leaving 3 bases not matched to a gene. CDR3 bases: TGCAGTGCTAGAGATGACGGGAGGGACCAAGAGACCCAGTACTTC. Protein product: CSARDDGRDQETQYF.

This clonotype has only a few counts. The chain joins TRBV7-9 to TRBJ1-1; D unresolved. This CDR3 region has 14 residues. Germline values: CDR1 SEHNR, CDR2 FQNEAQ (reference sequence). V lost 2 bases, J lost 0 bases, and 7 bases lay in between. The CDR3 DNA reads as TGTGCCAGCAGCTTAAAGCGGGTGAACACTGAAGCTTTCTTT. It translates to CASSLKRVNTEAFF.

In this sample, this clonotype turned up many times. The chain has TRBV15 and TRBJ1-1; D gene ambiguous. Germline V gene sequence: CDR1 LNHNV, CDR2 YYDKDF (reference sequence). CDR3 length equals 13 residues. Deletions cut 1 base from V and 3 bases from J, with 6 bases between. This CDR3 reads CATSRGLDTEAFF. CDR3 nucleotide sequence: TGTGCCACCAGCAGAGGGCTGGACACTGAAGCTTTCTTT.

This clonotype was seen ten or more times. This chain uses TRBV15 with TRBJ2-7; TRBD2 is a possible D gene (5 bases). CDR3 size: 13 residues. Trimming took off 3 bases at V and 5 bases at J, with 11 bases between the two ends. Germline lookup yields CDR1 LNHNV and CDR2 YYDKDF (reference sequence). In nucleotides, the CDR3 is TGTGCCACCAGCAGTGCGGCCGGGAACGAGCAGTACTTC. This encodes CATSSAAGNEQYF.

This clonotype came up many times. The chain combines TRBV27 with TRBJ2-5, with D perhaps matching TRBD1 (8 bases). The V end was cut by 5 bases, the J end by 7 bases, with 20 bases between. The germline V gene has CDR1 MNHEY and CDR2 SMNVEV (reference sequence). There are 15 residues in the CDR3. In DNA form, the CDR3 reads TGTGCCAGCAGTCTGACAGGGGAGGGGTTCGGGACCCAGTACTTC. This encodes CASSLTGEGFGTQYF.

This chain uses TRBV7-6 with TRBJ1-1, with D unresolved. V lost 5 bases and J lost 1, with 11 bases in between. CDR1 and CDR2 (germline): SGHVS, FNYEAQ. This CDR3 spans 14 amino acids. The DNA for the CDR3 is TGTGCCAGCAGCCCTCGACCGGGGAACACTGAAGCTTTCTTT. Translated: CASSPRPGNTEAFF.

CDR3 coding DNA: TGTGCCAGCAGCTCGTTGGGGGGGATAGGTGAAGCTTTCTTT. It yields the protein CASSSLGGIGEAFF. The V gene is TRBV7-9, the J gene TRBJ1-1; possibly TRBD1 for D (5 bases). Germline assignment: CDR1 SEHNR and CDR2 FQNEAQ (reference sequence). This CDR3 is built from 14 residues. V shed 4 bases and J shed 7 bases, with 16 bases lying between them.

This clonotype was seen at least ten times. J is TRBJ2-3 and V is TRBV27; D is undetermined. The CDR3 length is 13 residues. Germline lookup yields CDR1 MNHEY and CDR2 SMNVEV (reference sequence). V lost 2 bases and J lost 5, with 8 bases in between. Written as DNA, the CDR3 is TGTGCCAGCAGTTTAATCTCCCGAGATACGCAGTATTTT. Residues: CASSLISRDTQYF.

This clonotype was observed many times. This chain joins TRBV28 and TRBJ2-3; D possibly corresponds to TRBD2 (5 bases). CDR1 is MDHEN and CDR2 is SYDVKM in the germline V gene. V was clipped by 2 bases and J by 3 bases, with 15 bases between them. This CDR3 region has 16 residues. The CDR3 sequence is CASSLAAYTGTDTQYF. CDR3 coding DNA: TGTGCCAGCAGTTTAGCTGCCTATACGGGGACAGATACGCAGTATTTT.

As to this clonotype: This may arise from a read error, as a much more abundant clone is one base away. The rearrangement links TRBV7-2 to TRBJ2-5; possible D gene TRBD2, 6 bases. Looked up from germline, CDR1 is SGHTA and CDR2 is FQGNSA. CDR3 size: 12 residues. The CDR3 DNA is TGTGCCAGCAGCCCGTCGGGGGAGACCAAGTACTTC. It translates to CASSPSGETKYF.

The chain carries TRBV28 and TRBJ2-6; D remains ambiguous. The CDR3 is 16 amino acids. V was clipped by 1 base and J by 0 bases, with 7 bases between them. Per the germline V gene, CDR1 is MDHEN and CDR2 is SYDVKM. CDR3 loop: CASSLSTPSGANVLTF. For the CDR3, the DNA is TGTGCCAGCAGTTTATCCACTCCCTCTGGGGCCAACGTCCTGACTTTC.

This chain connects TRBV28 to TRBJ1-2; D not certain. The germline CDR1 and CDR2 sequences are MDHEN and SYDVKM. The CDR3 is 15 amino acids. V lost 6 bases, J lost 0 bases, and 14 bases lay in between. CDR3 bases: TGTGCCAGCAGCCCCATGGACGGACCTAACTATGGCTACACCTTC. Translation gives CASSPMDGPNYGYTF.

V is TRBV28 and J is TRBJ1-1; TRBD1 is a possible D gene (6 bases). The germline CDR1 and CDR2 sequences are MDHEN and SYDVKM. This CDR3 comprises 14 residues. V shed 5 bases and J shed 1 base, with 11 bases lying between them. Here the CDR3 reads CASSPEQGNTEAFF. The CDR3 DNA sequence: TGTGCCAGCAGTCCAGAACAGGGGAACACTGAAGCTTTCTTT.

A few counts support this clonotype. This chain joins TRBV20-1 and TRBJ1-2; the match to TRBD1 covers 9 bases. The CDR3 runs to 14 residues. Germline V gives CDR1 DFQATT, CDR2 SNEGSKA (reference sequence). V shed 2 bases and J 2 bases; nucleotides not matched to a gene: 3. The CDR3 region has the DNA TGCAGTGCTAGACCCGGACAGGGGAACTATGGCTACACCTTC. Its protein product is CSARPGQGNYGYTF.

This clonotype has at least ten counts. The V and J genes are TRBV7-2 and TRBJ2-5; D might be TRBD2 (5 bases). The germline CDR1 and CDR2 sequences are SGHTA and FQGNSA. Deletions cut 0 bases from V and 5 bases from J, with 7 bases between. CDR3 length: 13 residues. The DNA of the CDR3 is TGTGCCAGCAGCTTAGCCAGAGGGGAGACCCAGTACTTC. It translates to CASSLARGETQYF.

This chain links TRBV4-1 with TRBJ2-7, with 7 bases matching TRBD1. Unmatched junction bases numbered 6, after V lost 1 base and J lost 3 bases. CDR1 is MGHRA, CDR2 YSYEKL, per germline. This CDR3 region has 15 residues. The CDR3 spells CASSQVRGSLYEQYF. The CDR3 DNA follows: TGCGCCAGCAGCCAAGTCAGGGGGTCCCTCTACGAGCAGTACTTC.

This clonotype occurred a few times. This chain links TRBV20-1 with TRBJ2-2, with TRBD1 matching 7 bases. In germline, CDR1 is DFQATT, CDR2 SNEGSKA (reference sequence). The CDR3 covers 15 residues. After removal of 2 bases from V and 0 bases from J, the junction contained 3 bases not matched to a gene. CDR3 loop: CSARRGTANTGELFF. The CDR3 coding sequence is TGCAGTGCTAGACGTGGGACAGCGAACACCGGGGAGCTGTTTTTT.

This chain links TRBV18 with TRBJ1-1; a weak D match, TRBD1 (5 bases). V gave up 2 bases and J gave up 0 bases, with 16 bases separating them. This CDR3 is 17 amino acids long. From germline, CDR1 is KGHSH and CDR2 LQKENI. The CDR3 nucleotides read TGTGCCAGCTCACCAGTTAGAGGACATCCATTGAACACTGAAGCTTTCTTT. Amino acids: CASSPVRGHPLNTEAFF.

Worth noting for this clonotype: Just one base apart from a much larger clone, this may be a read error. The rearrangement links TRBV28 to TRBJ2-3; 9 bases match TRBD1. This CDR3 is built from 16 residues. Germline-derived CDR1 and CDR2 are MDHEN and SYDVKM. The V and J ends lost 3 bases and 1 base, in that order; junction bases with no gene match: 5. CDR3 sequence (DNA): TGTGCCAGCAGTTTCTGGACAGGGGAGGGCACAGATACGCAGTATTTT. Protein sequence: CASSFWTGEGTDTQYF.

This clonotype was seen at least ten times. The gene calls are TRBV20-1 and TRBJ2-7, with no clear D. The germline CDR1 and CDR2 sequences are DFQATT and SNEGSKA (reference sequence). V lost 4 bases and J 0 bases, leaving 7 bases between the germline ends. CDR3 length equals 12 residues. The CDR3 loop reads CSANPSSYEQYF. CDR3 nucleotide sequence: TGCAGTGCTAACCCGAGCTCCTACGAGCAGTACTTC.

This chain joins TRBV7-2 and TRBJ1-2; D is possibly TRBD1 (6 bases). CDR3 size: 15 residues. V was trimmed by 2 bases and J by 1 base, leaving 11 bases between them. In germline, CDR1 is SGHTA, CDR2 FQGNSA. The CDR3 protein is CASSLSGTSNYGYTF. The CDR3 nucleotides read TGTGCCAGCAGCTTAAGCGGGACAAGTAACTATGGCTACACCTTC. The full variable domain, rest sourced from reference TRBV7-2 and TRBJ1-2, is GAGVSQSPSNKVTEKGKDVELRCDPISGHTALYWYRQSLGQGLEFLIYFQGNSAPDKSGLPSDRFSAERTGGSVSTLTIQRTQQEDSAVYLCASSLSGTSNYGYTFGSGTRLTVV.

The sample holds a few counts of this clonotype. The gene calls are TRBV7-9 and TRBJ2-2; TRBD2 matches 9 bases. Germline CDR1 is SEHNR and CDR2 is FQNEAQ (reference sequence). CDR3 size: 17 residues. Trimming cost V 5 bases and J 2 bases; bases outside gene matches: 9. CDR3 nucleotides: TGTGCCAGCAGCCCCGCGCTAGCGGGAACTAACACCGGGGAGCTGTTTTTT. This translates into CASSPALAGTNTGELFF. Complete variable domain (other parts from reference TRBV7-9 and TRBJ2-2): DTGVSQNPRHKITKRGQNVTFRCDPISEHNRLYWYRQTLGQGPEFLTYFQNEAQLEKSRLLSDRFSAERPKGSFSTLEIQRTEQGDSAMYLCASSPALAGTNTGELFFGEGSRLTVL.

The gene calls are TRBV19 and TRBJ2-7; tentatively, D is TRBD2 (7 bases). The CDR3 is 15 amino acids. Between the trimmed V and J ends, which lost 7 bases and 2 bases, there was a span of 18 bases. Germline lookup yields CDR1 LNHDA and CDR2 SQIVND (reference sequence). This CDR3 is CASNEGGTPAYEQYF. CDR3 DNA: TGTGCCAGTAACGAGGGGGGGACCCCCGCCTACGAGCAGTACTTC.

This clonotype appeared many times. The rearrangement links TRBV6-6 to TRBJ2-7, with 12 bases that match TRBD2. V dropped 3 bases and J dropped 4; count of bases not matched to a gene: 7. The CDR3 loop spans 16 amino acids. Germline assignment: CDR1 MNHNY and CDR2 SVGAGI (reference sequence). CDR3 nucleotides: TGTGCCAGCAGTTATTACGGACTAGCGGGACGATACGAGCAGTACTTC. It is translated as CASSYYGLAGRYEQYF.

This clonotype was detected a few times. The chain employs TRBV4-2 and TRBJ2-7; D may be TRBD1 or TRBD2 (6 bases each). Trimming left V 0 bases short and J 2 bases short, with 14 bases between. The length of the CDR3 is 16 residues. The germline V gene has CDR1 LGHNA and CDR2 YNFKEQ. The CDR3 sequence is CASSQDTGAVPYEQYF. CDR3 bases: TGTGCCAGCAGCCAAGATACGGGGGCTGTACCCTACGAGCAGTACTTC.